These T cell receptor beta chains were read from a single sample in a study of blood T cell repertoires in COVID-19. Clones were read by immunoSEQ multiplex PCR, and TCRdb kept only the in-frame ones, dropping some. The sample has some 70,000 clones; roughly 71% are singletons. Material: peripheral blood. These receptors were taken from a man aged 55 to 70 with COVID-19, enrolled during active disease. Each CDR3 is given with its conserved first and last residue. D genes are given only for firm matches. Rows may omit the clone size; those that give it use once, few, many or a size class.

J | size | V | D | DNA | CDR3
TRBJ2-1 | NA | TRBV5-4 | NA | TGTGCCAGCAGCTTGGCCCGCGGCTACAATGAGCAGTTCTTC | CASSLARGYNEQFF
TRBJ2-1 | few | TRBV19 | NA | TGTGCCAGTAGCCTAGGGGAGGCTGAGCAGTTCTTC | CASSLGEAEQFF
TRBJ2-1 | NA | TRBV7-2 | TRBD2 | TGTGCCAGCAGCTTAGTGGTGGGTAGCGGGGGGGCGCATGAGCAGTTCTTC | CASSLVVGSGGAHEQFF
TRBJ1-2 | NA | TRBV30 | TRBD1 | TGTGCCTGGAGGACAGGAGGGGGCAGCTACACCTTC | CAWRTGGGSYTF
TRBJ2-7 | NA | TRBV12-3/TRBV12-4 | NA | TGTGCCAGCAGCCGACAGGCCTACGAGCAGTACTTC | CASSRQAYEQYF
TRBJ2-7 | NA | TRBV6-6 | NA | TGTGCCAGCGGGGATCAGCGGTCCGAGCAGTACTTC | CASGDQRSEQYF
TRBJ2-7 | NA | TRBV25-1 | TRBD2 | TGTGCCAGCAGCGGGGGGGCCGGGCAGTACTTC | CASSGGAGQYF
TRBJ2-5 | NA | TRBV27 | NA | TGTGCCACCAAACAGGGCCTCCAAGAGACCCAGTACTTC | CATKQGLQETQYF
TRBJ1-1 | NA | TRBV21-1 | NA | TGTGCCAGCAGCCCCTTCGGTCCTCCGGAGACTGAAGCTTTCTTT | CASSPFGPPETEAFF
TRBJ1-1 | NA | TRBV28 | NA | TGTGCCAGCAGTTCCACCAGATTTGGTTTCTTT | CASSSTRFGFF
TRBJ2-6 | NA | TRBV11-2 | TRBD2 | TGTGCCAGCAGCTTGGCGGGGGGCGTGTGGTCTGGGGCCAACGTCCTGACTTTC | CASSLAGGVWSGANVLTF
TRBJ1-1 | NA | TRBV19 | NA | TGTGCCAGTAGCCCGGGGAGGGGCAGGGGTGAGAACACTGAAGCTTTCTTT | CASSPGRGRGENTEAFF
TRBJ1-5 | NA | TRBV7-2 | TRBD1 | TGTGCCAGCAGCCGCGACAGGGGCCATCAGCCCCAGCATTTT | CASSRDRGHQPQHF
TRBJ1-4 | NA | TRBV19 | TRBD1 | TGTGCCAGTAGTAAAGAAAGGGGGACAGGGACTGAAAAACTGTTTTTT | CASSKERGTGTEKLFF
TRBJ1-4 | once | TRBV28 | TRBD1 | TGTGCCAGCAGTCGTACAGGGGTCGGTAATGAAAAACTGTTTTTT | CASSRTGVGNEKLFF
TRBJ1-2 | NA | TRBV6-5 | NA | TGTGCCAGCAGTTACTCGGAGACGGGAGGCTACACCTTC | CASSYSETGGYTF
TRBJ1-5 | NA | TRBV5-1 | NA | TGCGCCAGCAGCTCAGAAATGGATCAGCCCCAGCATTTT | CASSSEMDQPQHF
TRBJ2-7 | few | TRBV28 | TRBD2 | TGTGCCAGCAGTCCCCGACAGGGAATCCCAGCGGGAGGGCCGTACGAGCAGTACTTC | CASSPRQGIPAGGPYEQYF
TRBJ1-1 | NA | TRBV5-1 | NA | TGCGCCAGCTGTCGGAGAACCAACACTGAAGCTTTCTTT | CASCRRTNTEAFF
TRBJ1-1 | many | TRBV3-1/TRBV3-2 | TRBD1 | TGTGCCAGTGAGAGGACAGGCCTTAACACTGAAGCTTTCTTT | CASERTGLNTEAFF
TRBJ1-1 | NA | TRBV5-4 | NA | TGTGCCAGCAGCTTGGGCAGGGGGAACACTGAAGCTTTCTTT | CASSLGRGNTEAFF
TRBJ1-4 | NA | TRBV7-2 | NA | TGTGCCAGCAGCTTAATATCAACTAATGAAAAACTGTTTTTT | CASSLISTNEKLFF